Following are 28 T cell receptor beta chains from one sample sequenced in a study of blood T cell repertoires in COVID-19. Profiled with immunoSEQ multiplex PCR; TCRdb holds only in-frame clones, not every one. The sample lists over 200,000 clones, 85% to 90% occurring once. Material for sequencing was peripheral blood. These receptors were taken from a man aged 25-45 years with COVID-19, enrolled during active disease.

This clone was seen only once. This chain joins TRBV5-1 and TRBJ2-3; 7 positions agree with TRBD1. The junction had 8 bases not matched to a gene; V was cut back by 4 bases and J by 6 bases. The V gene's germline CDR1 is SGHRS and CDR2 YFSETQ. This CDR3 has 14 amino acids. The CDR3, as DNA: TGCGCCAGCAGCCTGGGACAACAGGGGGATACGCAGTATTTT. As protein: CASSLGQQGDTQYF.

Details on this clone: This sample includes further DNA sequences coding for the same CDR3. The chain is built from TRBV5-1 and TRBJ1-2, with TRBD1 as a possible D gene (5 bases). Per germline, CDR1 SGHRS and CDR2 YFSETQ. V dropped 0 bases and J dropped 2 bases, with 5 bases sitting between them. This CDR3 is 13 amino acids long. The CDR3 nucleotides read TGCGCCAGCAGCTTGGGACAGAACTATGGCTACACCTTC. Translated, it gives CASSLGQNYGYTF.

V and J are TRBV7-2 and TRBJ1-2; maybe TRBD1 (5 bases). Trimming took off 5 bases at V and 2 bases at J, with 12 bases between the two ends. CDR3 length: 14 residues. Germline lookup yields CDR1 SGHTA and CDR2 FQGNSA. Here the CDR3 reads CASSPTGGNYGYTF. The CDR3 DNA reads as TGTGCCAGCAGCCCCACGGGGGGGAACTATGGCTACACCTTC.

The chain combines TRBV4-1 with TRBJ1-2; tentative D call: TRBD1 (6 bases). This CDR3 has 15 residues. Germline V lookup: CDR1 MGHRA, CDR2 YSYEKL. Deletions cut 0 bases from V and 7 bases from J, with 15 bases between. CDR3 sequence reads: CASSQEGTGLSGYTF. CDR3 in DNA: TGCGCCAGCAGCCAAGAAGGTACAGGGTTATCTGGCTACACCTTC.

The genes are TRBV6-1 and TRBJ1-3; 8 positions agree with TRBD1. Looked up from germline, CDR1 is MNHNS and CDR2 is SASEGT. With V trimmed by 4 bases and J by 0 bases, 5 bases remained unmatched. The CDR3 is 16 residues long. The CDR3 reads CASSGLTGVSGNTIYF. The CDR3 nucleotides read TGTGCCAGCAGTGGACTGACAGGGGTCTCTGGAAACACCATATATTTT.

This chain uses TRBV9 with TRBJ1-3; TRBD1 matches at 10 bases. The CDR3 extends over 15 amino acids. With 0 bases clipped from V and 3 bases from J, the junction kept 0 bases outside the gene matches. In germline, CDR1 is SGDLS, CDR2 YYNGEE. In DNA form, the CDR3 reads TGTGCCAGCAGCGTAGGGGACAGGGGTGGAAACACCATATATTTT. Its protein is CASSVGDRGGNTIYF.

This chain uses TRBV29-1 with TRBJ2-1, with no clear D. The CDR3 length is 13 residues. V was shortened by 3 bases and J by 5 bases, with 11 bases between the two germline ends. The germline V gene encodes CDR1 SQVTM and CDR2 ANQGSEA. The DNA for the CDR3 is TGCAGCGTTGACTTCCACTTGGACAATGAGCAGTTCTTC. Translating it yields CSVDFHLDNEQFF.

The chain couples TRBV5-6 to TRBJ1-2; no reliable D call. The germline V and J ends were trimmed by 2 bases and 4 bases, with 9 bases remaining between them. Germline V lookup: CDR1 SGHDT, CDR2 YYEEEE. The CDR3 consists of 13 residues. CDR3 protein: CASSLFGSYGYTF. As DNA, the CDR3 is TGTGCCAGCAGCTTATTTGGGAGCTATGGCTACACCTTC.

This CDR3 reads CASRSSQGAVWQFF. The CDR3 nucleotides are TGTGCCAGCAGGAGTTCTCAGGGGGCGGTTTGGCAGTTCTTC. The chain is built from TRBV6-5 and TRBJ2-1, with 8 positions matching TRBD1. After removal of 6 bases from V and 12 bases from J, the junction contained 13 bases not matched to a gene. CDR3 length: 14 amino acids. The V gene's germline CDR1 is MNHEY and CDR2 SVGAGI.

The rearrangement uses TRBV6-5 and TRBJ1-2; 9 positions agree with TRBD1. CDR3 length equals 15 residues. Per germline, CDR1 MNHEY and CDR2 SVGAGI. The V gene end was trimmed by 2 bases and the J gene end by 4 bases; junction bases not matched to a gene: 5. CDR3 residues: CASSYPTGQGYGYTF. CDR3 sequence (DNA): TGTGCCAGCAGTTACCCGACGGGACAGGGCTATGGCTACACCTTC.

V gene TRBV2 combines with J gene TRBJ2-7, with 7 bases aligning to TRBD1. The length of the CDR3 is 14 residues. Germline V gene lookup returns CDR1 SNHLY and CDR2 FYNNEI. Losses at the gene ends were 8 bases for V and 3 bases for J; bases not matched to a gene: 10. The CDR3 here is CASGVGQWSYEQYF. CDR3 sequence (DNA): TGTGCCAGCGGAGTGGGACAGTGGAGCTACGAGCAGTACTTC.

CDR3 sequence (DNA): TGTGCCAGCAGTTACTCGGCGGGGAGCGGAACCGGGGAGCTGTTTTTT. It encodes CASSYSAGSGTGELFF. The rearrangement uses TRBV6-5 and TRBJ2-2; a weak D match, TRBD2 (6 bases). Germline loops: CDR1 MNHEY, CDR2 SVGAGI. Between the trimmed V and J ends, which lost 0 bases and 5 bases, there was a span of 13 bases. The CDR3 is made up of 16 amino acids.

As DNA, the CDR3 is TGTGCCAGCAGTGATGTCAGACAGGGGAATAATTCACCCCTCCACTTT. Protein product: CASSDVRQGNNSPLHF. V usage is TRBV25-1 and J usage is TRBJ1-6; 8 nucleotides agree with TRBD1. Per the germline V gene, CDR1 is MGHDK and CDR2 is SYGVNS. The CDR3 has 16 residues. With V trimmed by 3 bases and J by 5 bases, 6 bases remained unmatched.

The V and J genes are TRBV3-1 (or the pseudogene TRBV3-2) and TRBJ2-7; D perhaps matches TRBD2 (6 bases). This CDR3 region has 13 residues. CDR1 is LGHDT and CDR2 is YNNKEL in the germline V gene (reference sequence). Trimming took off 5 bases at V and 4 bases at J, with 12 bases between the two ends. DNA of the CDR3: TGTGCCAGCAGCTCTATTGGAGGGTACGAGCAGTACTTC. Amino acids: CASSSIGGYEQYF.

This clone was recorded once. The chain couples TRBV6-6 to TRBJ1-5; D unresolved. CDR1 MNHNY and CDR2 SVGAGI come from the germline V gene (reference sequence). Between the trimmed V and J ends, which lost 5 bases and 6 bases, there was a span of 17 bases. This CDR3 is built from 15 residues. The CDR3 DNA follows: TGTGCCAGCAGTACGGGGTTCTTTATGGGTCAGCCCCAGCATTTT. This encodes CASSTGFFMGQPQHF.

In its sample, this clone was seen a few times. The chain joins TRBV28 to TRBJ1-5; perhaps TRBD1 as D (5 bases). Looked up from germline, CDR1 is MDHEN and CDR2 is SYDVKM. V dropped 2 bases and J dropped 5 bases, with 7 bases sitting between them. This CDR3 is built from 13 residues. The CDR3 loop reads CASSLDSYQPQHF. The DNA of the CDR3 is TGTGCCAGCAGTTTAGACAGCTATCAGCCCCAGCATTTT.

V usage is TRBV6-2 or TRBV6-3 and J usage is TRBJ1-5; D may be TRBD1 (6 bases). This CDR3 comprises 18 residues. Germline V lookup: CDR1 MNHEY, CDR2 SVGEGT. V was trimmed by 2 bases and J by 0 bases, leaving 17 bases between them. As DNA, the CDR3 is TGTGCCAGCAGTTACGAGAGTCAGGGGAAATATAGCAATCAGCCCCAGCATTTT. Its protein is CASSYESQGKYSNQPQHF.

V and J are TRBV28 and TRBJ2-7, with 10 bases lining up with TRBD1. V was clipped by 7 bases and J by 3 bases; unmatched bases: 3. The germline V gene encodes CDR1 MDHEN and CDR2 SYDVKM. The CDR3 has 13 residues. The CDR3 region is CASTRTGGYEQYF. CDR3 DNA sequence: TGTGCCAGCACCCGGACAGGGGGCTACGAGCAGTACTTC. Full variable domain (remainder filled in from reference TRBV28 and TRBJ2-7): DVKVTQSSRYLVKRTGEKVFLECVQDMDHENMFWYRQDPGLGLRLIYFSYDVKMKEKGDIPEGYSVSREKKERFSLILESASTNQTSMYLCASTRTGGYEQYFGPGTRLTVT.

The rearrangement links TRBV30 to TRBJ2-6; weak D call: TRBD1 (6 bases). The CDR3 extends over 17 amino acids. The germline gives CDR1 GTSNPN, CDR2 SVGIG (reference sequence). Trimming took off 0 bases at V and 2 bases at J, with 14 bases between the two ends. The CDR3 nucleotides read TGTGCCTGGAGTGTTGTGGGGGCACTAGCTGGGGCCAACGTCCTGACTTTC. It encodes CAWSVVGALAGANVLTF.

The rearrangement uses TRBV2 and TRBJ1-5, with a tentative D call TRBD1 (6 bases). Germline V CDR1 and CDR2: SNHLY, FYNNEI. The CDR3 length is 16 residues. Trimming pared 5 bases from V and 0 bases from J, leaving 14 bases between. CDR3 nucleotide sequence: TGTGCCAGCAGTTACGGGACAATCTATAGCAATCAGCCCCAGCATTTT. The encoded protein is CASSYGTIYSNQPQHF.

CDR3 region: CASREDGSYEQYF. The CDR3 nucleotides are TGTGCCAGCAGGGAGGACGGCTCCTACGAGCAGTACTTC. This chain links TRBV2 with TRBJ2-7; the D gene is possibly TRBD2 (5 bases). CDR1 and CDR2 from the germline V gene are SNHLY and FYNNEI. The CDR3 runs 13 residues. Trimming removed 6 bases from V and 0 bases from J, with 9 bases in between.

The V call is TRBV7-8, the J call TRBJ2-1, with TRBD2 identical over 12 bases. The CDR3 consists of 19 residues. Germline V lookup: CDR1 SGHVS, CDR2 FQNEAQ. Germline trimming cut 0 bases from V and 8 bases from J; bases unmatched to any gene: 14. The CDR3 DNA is TGTGCCAGCAGCTTAGCGCTAGCGGGAGGGCCAGTCTCTCTCGATGAGCAGTTCTTC. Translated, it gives CASSLALAGGPVSLDEQFF.

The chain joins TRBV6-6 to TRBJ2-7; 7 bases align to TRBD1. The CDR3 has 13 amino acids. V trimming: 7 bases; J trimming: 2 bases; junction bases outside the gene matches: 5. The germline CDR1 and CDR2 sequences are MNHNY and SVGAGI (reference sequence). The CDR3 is CASMGQKTYEQYF. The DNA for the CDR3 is TGTGCCAGCATGGGACAGAAAACCTACGAGCAGTACTTC.

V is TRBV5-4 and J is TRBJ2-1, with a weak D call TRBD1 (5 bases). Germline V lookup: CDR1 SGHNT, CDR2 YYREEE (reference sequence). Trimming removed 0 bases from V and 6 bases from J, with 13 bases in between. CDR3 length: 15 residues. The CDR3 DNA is TGTGCCAGCAGCTTGGACAGGTCACCCGGCAATGAGCAGTTCTTC. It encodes CASSLDRSPGNEQFF. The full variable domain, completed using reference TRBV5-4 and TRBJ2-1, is ETGVTQSPTHLIKTRGQQVTLRCSSQSGHNTVSWYQQALGQGPQFIFQYYREEENGRGNFPPRFSGLQFPNYSSELNVNALELDDSALYLCASSLDRSPGNEQFFGPGTRLTVL.

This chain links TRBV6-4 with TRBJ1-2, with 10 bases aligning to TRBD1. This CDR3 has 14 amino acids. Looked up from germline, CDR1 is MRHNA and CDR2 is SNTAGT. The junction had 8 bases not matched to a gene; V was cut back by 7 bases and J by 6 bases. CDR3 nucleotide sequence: TGTGCCAGCAAAGCGGACAGGGGGGTGAATGGCTACACCTTC. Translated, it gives CASKADRGVNGYTF.

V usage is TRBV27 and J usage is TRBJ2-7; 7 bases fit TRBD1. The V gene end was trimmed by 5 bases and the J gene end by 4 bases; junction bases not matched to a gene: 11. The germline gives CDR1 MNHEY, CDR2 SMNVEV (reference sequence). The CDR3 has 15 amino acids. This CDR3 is CASSARDRGPYEQYF. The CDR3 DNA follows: TGTGCCAGCAGTGCTCGGGACAGAGGCCCGTACGAGCAGTACTTC.

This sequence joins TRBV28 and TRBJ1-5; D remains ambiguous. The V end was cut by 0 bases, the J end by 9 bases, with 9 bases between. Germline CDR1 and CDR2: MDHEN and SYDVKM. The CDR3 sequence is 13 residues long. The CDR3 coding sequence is TGTGCCAGCAGTTTATGGCCCGAGGTGCCCCAGCATTTT. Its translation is CASSLWPEVPQHF.

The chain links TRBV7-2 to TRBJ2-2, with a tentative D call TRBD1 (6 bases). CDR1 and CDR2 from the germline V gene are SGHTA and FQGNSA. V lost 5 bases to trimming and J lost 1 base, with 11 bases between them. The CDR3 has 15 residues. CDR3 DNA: TGTGCCAGCAGCGCCGCACAGGGGAACACCGGGGAGCTGTTTTTT. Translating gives CASSAAQGNTGELFF.